These 23 T cell receptor beta chains were sequenced from one sample in a study of PD-L1 blockade in urothelial cancer. TCRdb's table, derived via immunoSEQ multiplex PCR, lists solely in-frame clones and lacks some. The sample has under 30,000 clones, 80% seen once. The material was PBMCs, obtained around atezolizumab (anti-PD-L1) treatment. All receptors derive from a man between 50 and 59 years old with urothelial cancer.

Turning to this clone: This may come from a read error, since a much larger clone is one base off. In the same sample, other DNA sequences code for this CDR3. The CDR3 nucleotides are TGTGCCAGCAGCCCGGACAGGGGATGGAGGGAAAAACTATTTTTT. Translated: CASSPDRGWREKLFF. The V call is TRBV5-6, the J call TRBJ1-4; 9 bases fit TRBD1. CDR3 length: 15 residues. Germline V gene lookup returns CDR1 SGHDT and CDR2 YYEEEE. Filled out from reference TRBV5-6 and TRBJ1-4, the complete variable domain reads DAGVTQSPTHLIKTRGQQVTLRCSPKSGHDTVSWYQQALGQGPQFIFQYYEEEERQRGNFPDRFSGHQFPNYSSELNVNALLLGDSALYLCASSPDRGWREKLFFGSGTQLSVL.

The V call is TRBV14, the J call TRBJ1-1; no clear D. Trimming stripped 6 bases from V and 0 bases from J, with 11 bases between. CDR1 and CDR2 from the germline V gene are SGHDN and FVKESK. CDR3 length equals 14 residues. Here the CDR3 reads CASSPYVMNTEAFF. Here the CDR3 DNA reads TGTGCCAGCAGTCCCTACGTAATGAACACTGAAGCTTTCTTT.

The chain employs TRBV5-1 and TRBJ2-1, with no clear D. This CDR3 contains 14 residues. The V end lost 0 bases, the J end lost 8 bases, and 12 bases lay between the germline ends. CDR1 and CDR2 from the germline V gene are SGHRS and YFSETQ. The CDR3 nucleotides read TGCGCCAGCAGCTTGGGCAACAGAGCAGATGAGCAGTTCTTC. This sequence encodes CASSLGNRADEQFF.

This clone was recorded a few times. This chain connects TRBV28 to TRBJ2-2; TRBD2 matches 7 bases. The germline gives CDR1 MDHEN, CDR2 SYDVKM. The ends lost 6 bases at V and 6 bases at J; junction bases unmatched: 1. This CDR3 has 12 residues. DNA for the CDR3: TGTGCCAGCAGGGCGGGGGCCGGGGAGCTGTTTTTT. Protein sequence: CASRAGAGELFF.

CDR3 loop: CASSSQPRTRGAGELFF. In DNA, the CDR3 is TGTGCCAGCAGCTCCCAACCGCGGACTAGGGGGGCCGGGGAGCTGTTTTTT. This chain uses TRBV7-2 with TRBJ2-2, with TRBD2 as a possible D gene (7 bases). V lost 4 bases and J 6 bases, leaving 21 bases between the germline ends. Germline V gene data show CDR1 as SGHTA and CDR2 as FQGNSA. The CDR3 length is 17 residues.

V is TRBV20-1 and J is TRBJ2-7, with 9 bases that match TRBD1. The trim removed 6 bases at V and 6 bases at J, leaving 3 bases unmatched. This CDR3 has 11 amino acids. The germline V gene encodes CDR1 DFQATT and CDR2 SNEGSKA (reference sequence). In DNA, the CDR3 is TGCAGTGCCAGGACAGGGGTCGAGCAGTACTTC. Translation: CSARTGVEQYF.

V is TRBV11-1 and J is TRBJ2-7; the D is unclear. Trimming pared 2 bases from V and 6 bases from J, leaving 17 bases between. Germline CDR1 and CDR2: SGHAT and FQDESV (reference sequence). CDR3 size: 15 residues. In DNA, the CDR3 is TGTGCCAGCAGCTTACTACCTCAGACGTCGGGCGAGCAGTACTTC. This sequence encodes CASSLLPQTSGEQYF.

The CDR3 loop is CAWSWQGGRETQYF. The CDR3 DNA sequence: TGTGCCTGGAGCTGGCAAGGGGGCCGGGAGACCCAGTACTTC. The V gene is TRBV30, the J gene TRBJ2-5; 7 positions match TRBD1. The germline CDR1 and CDR2 sequences are GTSNPN and SVGIG (reference sequence). The junction had 9 bases not matched to a gene; V was cut back by 3 bases and J by 5 bases. The CDR3 sequence is 14 residues long.

The J gene is TRBJ1-1, the V gene TRBV5-1; D unresolved. The length of the CDR3 is 14 residues. Trimming shortened V by 2 bases and J by 6 bases, and 14 bases separated the two germline ends. The germline CDR1 and CDR2 sequences are SGHRS and YFSETQ. CDR3 amino acids: CASSFRGSDSEAFF. CDR3 DNA sequence: TGCGCCAGCAGCTTCCGGGGTTCTGATTCTGAAGCTTTCTTT.

This clone was counted between two and nine times. The chain employs TRBV5-1 and TRBJ1-1; TRBD1 aligns across 7 bases. The CDR3 covers 14 residues. Germline V gene lookup returns CDR1 SGHRS and CDR2 YFSETQ. Trimming cost V 4 bases and J 0 bases; bases outside gene matches: 3. This chain's CDR3 is CASSRDSMNTEAFF. The CDR3 DNA is TGCGCCAGCAGCCGGGACAGCATGAACACTGAAGCTTTCTTT. Full variable domain (outside the CDR3, taken from reference TRBV5-1 and TRBJ1-1): KAGVTQTPRYLIKTRGQQVTLSCSPISGHRSVSWYQQTPGQGLQFLFEYFSETQRNKGNFPGRFSGRQFSNSRSEMNVSTLELGDSALYLCASSRDSMNTEAFFGQGTRLTVV.

The V and J genes are TRBV27 and TRBJ1-1, with D unclear. Germline CDR1 reads MNHEY; CDR2 reads SMNVEV (reference sequence). CDR3 length equals 14 residues. The V gene lost 5 bases and the J gene lost 1 base, with 11 bases spanning the gap. In DNA form, the CDR3 reads TGTGCCAGCAGTAATGGCGGCACGAACACTGAAGCTTTCTTT. This translates into CASSNGGTNTEAFF.

The gene calls are TRBV19 and TRBJ1-4; possible D gene TRBD1, 5 bases. This CDR3 comprises 13 residues. Germline V gene lookup returns CDR1 LNHDA and CDR2 SQIVND (reference sequence). V dropped 4 bases and J dropped 7 bases, with 10 bases sitting between them. Written as DNA, the CDR3 is TGTGCCAGTAGTAGTACAGGTCTTGAAAAACTGTTTTTT. This sequence encodes CASSSTGLEKLFF.

The CDR3 coding sequence is TGTGCCAGCAGTGAATCGGGGGGCTGGTACGAGCAGTACTTC. Encoded protein: CASSESGGWYEQYF. J is TRBJ2-7 and V is TRBV2, with D possibly matching TRBD2 (7 bases). CDR3 length equals 14 residues. Germline-derived CDR1 and CDR2 are SNHLY and FYNNEI. The ends were cut back, 2 bases at V and 4 bases at J, with 12 bases in the middle.

V gene TRBV4-1 combines with J gene TRBJ1-3; maybe TRBD1 (5 bases). The V gene's germline CDR1 is MGHRA and CDR2 YSYEKL. V dropped 0 bases and J dropped 2 bases, with 11 bases sitting between them. The CDR3 is 16 residues long. The CDR3 loop is CASSQEIRQPGNTIYF. CDR3 nucleotides: TGCGCCAGCAGCCAAGAAATCCGACAGCCTGGAAACACCATATATTTT.

The V and J genes are TRBV29-1 and TRBJ2-7, with 13 bases matching TRBD2. The germline V gene has CDR1 SQVTM and CDR2 ANQGSEA. V lost 3 bases to trimming and J lost 4 bases; unmatched junction nucleotides: 6. CDR3 length: 15 residues. CDR3 region: CSVDGLAGASYEQYF. DNA of the CDR3: TGCAGCGTTGATGGACTAGCGGGAGCGTCGTACGAGCAGTACTTC.

A few counts support this clone. The chain joins TRBV13 to TRBJ1-1, with 7 positions matching TRBD1. Germline assignment: CDR1 PRHDT and CDR2 FYEKMQ (reference sequence). The CDR3 is 14 amino acids. J gave up 4 bases and V 3 bases, and 5 bases lay outside the gene matches. The CDR3 nucleotides read TGTGCCAGCAGCTTTACAGGGGAGGTCACTGAAGCTTTCTTT. This translates into CASSFTGEVTEAFF.

The V gene is TRBV11-3, the J gene TRBJ2-1; 9 nucleotides align to TRBD2. V shed 0 bases, J shed 9 bases, and the junction held 9 bases outside the gene matches. Germline CDR1 is SGHNT and CDR2 is YENEEA. The CDR3 covers 16 residues. The CDR3, as DNA: TGTGCCAGCAGCTTAGATGGCGGGAGGGCCGATGGTGAGCAGTTCTTC. Amino acids: CASSLDGGRADGEQFF. Combining the CDR3 with reference TRBV11-3 and TRBJ2-1 gives the whole variable domain EAGVVQSPRYKIIEKKQPVAFWCNPISGHNTLYWYLQNLGQGPELLIRYENEEAVDDSQLPKDRFSAERLKGVDSTLKIQPAELGDSAVYLCASSLDGGRADGEQFFGPGTRLTVL.

The chain has TRBV7-2 and TRBJ2-2, with D perhaps matching TRBD2 (6 bases). The CDR3 is made up of 16 amino acids. Trimming removed 0 bases at V and 4 bases at J, with 12 bases between. CDR1 SGHTA and CDR2 FQGNSA come from the germline V gene. The CDR3 DNA reads TGTGCCAGCAGCTTAGCGGGTGGGAGGATCACCGGGGAGCTGTTTTTT. It yields the protein CASSLAGGRITGELFF.

The CDR3 here is CASSLLALAGGLEFF. CDR3 DNA: TGTGCCAGCAGTTTACTTGCCCTAGCGGGGGGGCTGGAGTTCTTC. The chain combines TRBV28 with TRBJ2-1, with 12 bases lining up with TRBD2. Germline V lookup: CDR1 MDHEN, CDR2 SYDVKM. This CDR3 has 15 residues. With V trimmed by 2 bases and J by 14 bases, 10 bases remained unmatched.

This clone came up a few times. This chain uses TRBV5-1 with TRBJ1-3; 7 bases line up with TRBD1. Germline CDR1 reads SGHRS; CDR2 reads YFSETQ. The CDR3 runs to 14 residues. V dropped 4 bases and J dropped 5; count of bases not matched to a gene: 6. This CDR3 is CASSPGTARNTIYF. The CDR3 bases are TGCGCCAGCAGCCCCGGGACAGCTAGAAACACCATATATTTT. Supplemented by reference TRBV5-1 and TRBJ1-3, the full variable domain reads KAGVTQTPRYLIKTRGQQVTLSCSPISGHRSVSWYQQTPGQGLQFLFEYFSETQRNKGNFPGRFSGRQFSNSRSEMNVSTLELGDSALYLCASSPGTARNTIYFGEGSWLTVV.

This clone appeared once. This rearrangement joins TRBV2 to TRBJ1-2; D is undetermined. Germline CDR1 reads SNHLY; CDR2 reads FYNNEI. The ends were cut back, 9 bases at V and 5 bases at J, with 13 bases in the middle. CDR3 length equals 12 residues. The CDR3 bases are TGTGCCAGAAACGACGGGTCTTATGGCTACACCTTC. Amino acid sequence: CARNDGSYGYTF.

In nucleotides, the CDR3 is TGTGCCAGCAGCGCGCAGTCATCACTCTCTAGTGGCTACACCTTC. It specifies CASSAQSSLSSGYTF. The chain combines TRBV9 with TRBJ1-2; D gene ambiguous. Per the germline V gene, CDR1 is SGDLS and CDR2 is YYNGEE. V was shortened by 3 bases and J by 7 bases, with 19 bases between the two germline ends. The CDR3 has 15 amino acids.

This clone has only a few counts. The chain uses TRBV9 and TRBJ2-1; the match to TRBD2 covers 9 bases. V lost 0 bases to trimming and J lost 6 bases; unmatched junction nucleotides: 4. This CDR3 has 15 amino acids. CDR1 SGDLS and CDR2 YYNGEE come from the germline V gene. The CDR3: CASSVELAGANEQFF. In DNA form, the CDR3 reads TGTGCCAGCAGCGTAGAATTAGCGGGAGCCAATGAGCAGTTCTTC.